These 14 T cell receptor beta chains originate from one sample sequenced in a study of blood T cell repertoires in COVID-19. The method was immunoSEQ multiplex PCR; TCRdb's version includes in-frame clones alone and lacks a portion of them. The table lists 250,000 to 300,000 clones, around nine tenths of them singletons. The sample was peripheral blood. The receptor source for this set is a woman aged 25 to 39 with COVID-19, enrolled during active disease.

V gene TRBV30 combines with J gene TRBJ1-2, with 7 bases matching TRBD1. Germline V gives CDR1 GTSNPN, CDR2 SVGIG (reference sequence). This CDR3 contains 13 residues. Trimming took 0 bases from V and 6 from J; bases not matched to a gene: 4. The CDR3 loop reads CAWSVGTANGYTF. For the CDR3, the DNA is TGTGCCTGGAGTGTTGGGACAGCCAATGGCTACACCTTC. Full variable domain (rest looked up from reference TRBV30 and TRBJ1-2): SQTIHQWPATLVQPVGSPLSLECTVEGTSNPNLYWYRQAAGRGLQLLFYSVGIGQISSEVPQNLSASRPQDRQFILSSKKLLLSDSGFYLCAWSVGTANGYTFGSGTRLTVV.

The rearrangement joins TRBV9 to TRBJ2-3; 8 nucleotides agree with TRBD2. The CDR3 covers 15 residues. Germline V lookup: CDR1 SGDLS, CDR2 YYNGEE. The trim removed 7 bases at V and 1 base at J, leaving 8 bases unmatched. The CDR3 protein is CASGVSGVGTDTQYF. The CDR3 DNA is TGTGCCAGCGGGGTTAGCGGGGTGGGCACAGATACGCAGTATTTT.

V usage is TRBV2 and J usage is TRBJ2-3; no definite D call. The CDR3 totals 16 residues. Germline CDR1 and CDR2: SNHLY and FYNNEI. V shed 7 bases and J shed 4 bases, with 21 bases lying between them. The CDR3 protein is CASTPLVTQPPDTQYF. CDR3 bases: TGTGCCAGCACTCCCCTGGTAACTCAACCGCCAGATACGCAGTATTTT.

The rearrangement joins TRBV5-1 to TRBJ2-3; D possibly corresponds to TRBD1 (5 bases). The CDR3 length is 15 residues. The V gene lost 0 bases and the J gene lost 5 bases, with 13 bases spanning the gap. Germline V gives CDR1 SGHRS, CDR2 YFSETQ. Here the CDR3 reads CASSLAGLGGDTQYF. The CDR3 nucleotides are TGCGCCAGCAGCTTGGCAGGGTTGGGTGGAGATACGCAGTATTTT. Combining the CDR3 with reference TRBV5-1 and TRBJ2-3 gives the whole variable domain KAGVTQTPRYLIKTRGQQVTLSCSPISGHRSVSWYQQTPGQGLQFLFEYFSETQRNKGNFPGRFSGRQFSNSRSEMNVSTLELGDSALYLCASSLAGLGGDTQYFGPGTRLTVL.

This sequence joins TRBV7-2 and TRBJ2-3, with D perhaps matching TRBD1 (5 bases). CDR1 is SGHTA and CDR2 is FQGNSA in the germline V gene. This CDR3 spans 12 amino acids. V dropped 4 bases and J dropped 5 bases, with 7 bases sitting between them. The CDR3 sequence is CASSYDRDTQYF. The CDR3 DNA sequence: TGTGCCAGCAGCTACGACAGAGATACGCAGTATTTT.

The chain joins TRBV3-1 (or the pseudogene TRBV3-2) to TRBJ2-1; 16 bases align to TRBD2. The J segment lost 9 bases and the V segment lost 1 base, leaving 6 bases of the junction unmatched. This CDR3 region has 17 residues. Germline assignment: CDR1 LGHDT and CDR2 YNNKEL (reference sequence). CDR3 sequence (DNA): TGTGCCAGCAGCCAAGGGGGACTAGCGGGAGGGATCGGTGAGCAGTTCTTC. Residues: CASSQGGLAGGIGEQFF.

This chain uses TRBV4-2 with TRBJ2-5, with 8 bases aligning to TRBD1. With 3 bases clipped from V and 3 bases from J, the junction kept 12 bases outside the gene matches. Germline lookup yields CDR1 LGHNA and CDR2 YNFKEQ. CDR3 length: 17 amino acids. The CDR3: CASSHSARADREETQYF. The CDR3, as DNA: TGTGCCAGCAGCCACTCTGCCCGCGCGGACAGGGAAGAGACCCAGTACTTC.

This chain uses TRBV9 with TRBJ2-7, with a possible D match to TRBD1 (6 bases). The V end lost 2 bases, the J end lost 4 bases, and 13 bases lay between the germline ends. The CDR3 contains 14 residues. Germline V CDR1 and CDR2: SGDLS, YYNGEE. CDR3 in amino acids: CASSVRDTLYEQYF. DNA of the CDR3: TGTGCCAGCAGCGTCAGGGACACTTTATACGAGCAGTACTTC.

The J gene is TRBJ2-5, the V gene TRBV2; the D is unclear. The V gene's germline CDR1 is SNHLY and CDR2 FYNNEI. V was clipped by 6 bases and J by 4 bases, with 9 bases between them. The CDR3 sequence is 12 residues long. Written as DNA, the CDR3 is TGTGCCAGCAGCCGGGTGGCAGAGACCCAGTACTTC. Translation gives CASSRVAETQYF.

This chain joins TRBV3-1 (or the pseudogene TRBV3-2) and TRBJ2-7, with D tentatively TRBD2 (5 bases). The CDR3 runs to 21 residues. Trimming left V 3 bases short and J 2 bases short, with 32 bases between. Germline V gene data show CDR1 as LGHDT and CDR2 as YNNKEL (reference sequence). The CDR3 reads CASSHEGKSDLIGIPTYEQYF. Here the CDR3 DNA reads TGTGCCAGCAGCCATGAGGGAAAGTCTGATTTGATCGGGATTCCTACCTACGAGCAGTACTTC.

The chain has TRBV6-5 and TRBJ1-2, with TRBD1 identical over 9 bases. Germline lookup yields CDR1 MNHEY and CDR2 SVGAGI. V shed 9 bases, J shed 8 bases, and the junction held 10 bases outside the gene matches. This CDR3 contains 13 residues. The CDR3: CASNKGQGSGYTF. CDR3 sequence (DNA): TGTGCCAGTAATAAAGGACAGGGGAGCGGCTACACCTTC.

This clone showed up just a few times. This chain joins TRBV5-4 and TRBJ2-7, with no clear D. The CDR3 is 13 residues long. Germline lookup yields CDR1 SGHNT and CDR2 YYREEE (reference sequence). Trimming left V 2 bases short and J 6 bases short, with 12 bases between. For the CDR3, the DNA is TGTGCCAGCAGCTTACATTCCCGTTCCGAGCAGTACTTC. Protein sequence: CASSLHSRSEQYF.

This sequence joins TRBV30 and TRBJ2-3; no clear D gene. The CDR3 has 16 residues. The germline V and J ends were trimmed by 0 bases and 0 bases, with 13 bases remaining between them. Per germline, CDR1 GTSNPN and CDR2 SVGIG (reference sequence). Here the CDR3 reads CAWSVSLTLSTDTQYF. The CDR3 DNA is TGTGCCTGGAGTGTAAGTCTCACTCTTAGCACAGATACGCAGTATTTT.

V gene TRBV19 combines with J gene TRBJ1-3; the match to TRBD1 covers 9 bases. V trimming: 4 bases; J trimming: 1 base; junction bases outside the gene matches: 5. Germline lookup yields CDR1 LNHDA and CDR2 SQIVND (reference sequence). The length of the CDR3 is 16 residues. The CDR3 loop reads CASSTDRGGSGNTIYF. The DNA of the CDR3 is TGTGCCAGTAGTACGGACAGGGGAGGATCTGGAAACACCATATATTTT. Together with reference TRBV19 and TRBJ1-3, the CDR3 gives the full variable domain: DGGITQSPKYLFRKEGQNVTLSCEQNLNHDAMYWYRQDPGQGLRLIYYSQIVNDFQKGDIAEGYSVSREKKESFPLTVTSAQKNPTAFYLCASSTDRGGSGNTIYFGEGSWLTVV.